Below, 27 T cell receptor beta chains from the same sample are listed, as sequenced in a study of response to subunit inactivated influenza vaccine. One entry per CDR3 protein results from TCRdb running MiXCR on the RT-PCR reads. This sample has about 580,000 distinct CDR3 sequences, with less than 15% found just once. The source was PBMCs from blood, collected roughly 13 days after vaccination. The receptors here all came from a man in his fifties or sixties who received an inactivated influenza vaccine.

This clonotype was observed many times. The J gene is TRBJ2-1, the V gene TRBV6-1; a possible D gene is TRBD2 (6 bases). Looked up from germline, CDR1 is MNHNS and CDR2 is SASEGT. The CDR3 is 15 amino acids. Trimming took off 6 bases at V and 2 bases at J, with 14 bases between the two ends. The CDR3 DNA reads TGTGCCAGCAGCGTTATAGCGGAGCCCTACAATGAGCAGTTCTTC. This codes for CASSVIAEPYNEQFF.

This clonotype has just a few counts. V is TRBV6-1 and J is TRBJ1-5, with unresolved D. CDR1 is MNHNS, CDR2 SASEGT, per germline. CDR3 length: 15 amino acids. Trimming removed 1 base at V and 5 bases at J, with 12 bases between. CDR3 nucleotide sequence: TGTGCCAGCAGTGAAGTACGGCGCGGACATCAGCCCCAGCATTTT. Protein product: CASSEVRRGHQPQHF.

This clonotype was observed a handful of times. J is TRBJ2-7 and V is TRBV4-3; D call uncertain. The CDR3 covers 15 residues. Germline CDR1 LGHNA, CDR2 YSLEER. V was cut by 4 bases and J by 2 bases, with 15 bases left in between. The CDR3 DNA reads as TGCGCCAGCAGCCCCGCTCTCGACGGTCCCTACGAGCAGTACTTC. Its translation is CASSPALDGPYEQYF.

The chain carries TRBV29-1 and TRBJ2-3, with D perhaps TRBD2 (7 bases). Germline-derived CDR1 and CDR2 are SQVTM and ANQGSEA. Between the trimmed V and J ends, which lost 8 bases and 1 base, there was a span of 16 bases. This CDR3 is 14 amino acids long. The CDR3 loop is CSTLGGVGTDTQYF. As DNA, the CDR3 is TGCAGCACCCTAGGGGGGGTCGGCACAGATACGCAGTATTTT.

This clonotype was observed a few times. The rearrangement joins TRBV11-2 to TRBJ2-5; 13 bases are shared with TRBD2. V shed 1 base, J shed 5 bases, and the junction held 10 bases outside the gene matches. Germline CDR1 SGHAT, CDR2 FQNNGV. The CDR3 is 18 amino acids. This CDR3 is CASSLGGLAGYGGETQYF. CDR3 nucleotide sequence: TGTGCCAGCAGCTTAGGGGGACTAGCGGGGTACGGAGGTGAGACCCAGTACTTC. Full variable domain (missing parts from reference TRBV11-2 and TRBJ2-5): EAGVAQSPRYKIIEKRQSVAFWCNPISGHATLYWYQQILGQGPKLLIQFQNNGVVDDSQLPKDRFSAERLKGVDSTLKIQPAKLEDSAVYLCASSLGGLAGYGGETQYFGPGTRLLVL.

This clonotype was counted a few times. The J gene is TRBJ1-4, the V gene TRBV6-5; D is unresolved. Germline CDR1 is MNHEY and CDR2 is SVGAGI. The CDR3 totals 13 residues. V dropped 2 bases and J dropped 1 base, with 2 bases sitting between them. The CDR3 DNA reads TGTGCCAGCAGTTACCTAACTAATGAAAAACTGTTTTTT. Amino acids: CASSYLTNEKLFF.

This clonotype occurred many times. The rearrangement uses TRBV20-1 and TRBJ2-1; 10 nucleotides align to TRBD2. CDR1 is DFQATT, CDR2 SNEGSKA, per germline (reference sequence). CDR3 length equals 18 residues. Trimming removed 4 bases from V and 7 bases from J; junction bases left unmatched: 19. CDR3 loop: CSATSVWGSGRGGNEQFF. Here the CDR3 DNA reads TGCAGTGCTACCTCCGTATGGGGAAGCGGGAGGGGCGGGAATGAGCAGTTCTTC.

This clonotype has only a few counts. This chain joins TRBV28 and TRBJ2-5; 7 bases are shared with TRBD2. This CDR3 region has 17 residues. The V and J ends lost 2 bases and 4 bases, in that order; junction bases with no gene match: 13. CDR1 and CDR2 (germline): MDHEN, SYDVKM. CDR3: CASSLTLGGFEGETQYF. The CDR3 DNA reads as TGTGCCAGCAGTTTAACCCTCGGGGGGTTTGAAGGAGAGACCCAGTACTTC.

This clonotype was detected only a few times. The chain combines TRBV20-1 with TRBJ2-6; D tentatively fits TRBD1 or TRBD2 (5 bases each). The ends were cut back, 3 bases at V and 6 bases at J, with 9 bases in the middle. CDR1 and CDR2 (germline): DFQATT, SNEGSKA (reference sequence). This CDR3 contains 13 residues. The CDR3 nucleotides read TGCAGTGCTAGGGGGGACGCGGCCAACGTCCTGACTTTC. Its protein product is CSARGDAANVLTF.

This clonotype occurred a few times. This chain joins TRBV7-2 and TRBJ2-1; 7 nucleotides agree with TRBD2. The V segment lost 4 bases and the J segment 4 bases; nucleotides outside the gene matches: 7. The germline V gene has CDR1 SGHTA and CDR2 FQGNSA. The CDR3 extends over 15 amino acids. The CDR3 coding sequence is TGTGCCAGCAGCTCTCAGAGCGGGAAATACAATGAGCAGTTCTTC. It codes for CASSSQSGKYNEQFF.

The chain has TRBV4-2 and TRBJ1-1; 7 nucleotides align to TRBD1. Per the germline V gene, CDR1 is LGHNA and CDR2 is YNFKEQ. The CDR3 totals 15 residues. V was clipped by 5 bases and J by 1 base; unmatched bases: 7. The CDR3 loop reads CASSETGQWNTEAFF. In DNA form, the CDR3 reads TGTGCCAGCAGCGAGACGGGACAGTGGAACACTGAAGCTTTCTTT.

The chain has TRBV12-3 or TRBV12-4 and TRBJ2-7; the D is unclear. V gave up 1 base and J gave up 0 bases, with 10 bases separating them. The CDR3 contains 15 residues. The CDR3 DNA sequence: TGTGCCAGCAGTTTAGGTCGCCCCGTCTCCTACGAGCAGTACTTC. Translation gives CASSLGRPVSYEQYF.

This clonotype turned up a few times. The V call is TRBV27, the J call TRBJ2-1; 7 nucleotides align to TRBD2. This CDR3 comprises 16 residues. The J segment lost 8 bases and the V segment lost 6 bases, leaving 16 bases of the junction unmatched. In germline, CDR1 is MNHEY, CDR2 SMNVEV (reference sequence). The CDR3 DNA follows: TGTGCCAGCAGCTGGGGGACTATGACGGCCTTCGATGAGCAGTTCTTC. Translated, it gives CASSWGTMTAFDEQFF.

The chain is built from TRBV5-5 and TRBJ2-1; no clear D gene. CDR3 length: 15 residues. Trimming shortened V by 4 bases and J by 2 bases, and 13 bases separated the two germline ends. CDR1 is SGHKS, CDR2 YYEKEE, per germline (reference sequence). The CDR3 DNA reads as TGTGCCAGCAGCCCTGCCAGGCATCCCTACAATGAGCAGTTCTTC. This translates into CASSPARHPYNEQFF. The full variable domain, in which reference TRBV5-5 and TRBJ2-1 provide the parts outside the CDR3, is DAGVTQSPTHLIKTRGQQVTLRCSPISGHKSVSWYQQVLGQGPQFIFQYYEKEERGRGNFPDRFSARQFPNYSSELNVNALLLGDSALYLCASSPARHPYNEQFFGPGTRLTVL.

This clonotype was recorded a few times. The rearrangement uses TRBV7-9 and TRBJ1-1; D call uncertain. V dropped 1 base and J dropped 7 bases, with 13 bases sitting between them. CDR1 SEHNR and CDR2 FQNEAQ come from the germline V gene (reference sequence). This CDR3 contains 14 residues. The CDR3 sequence is CASSLVGTTREAFF. DNA for the CDR3: TGTGCCAGCAGCTTAGTAGGCACCACCCGTGAAGCTTTCTTT.

This clonotype was recorded many times. This chain joins TRBV7-9 and TRBJ2-2, with unresolved D. Trimming removed 1 base at V and 4 bases at J, with 1 base between. Germline V lookup: CDR1 SEHNR, CDR2 FQNEAQ (reference sequence). The CDR3 totals 12 residues. The CDR3 bases are TGTGCCAGCAGCTTAGTCACCGGGGAGCTGTTTTTT. The encoded protein is CASSLVTGELFF.

This clonotype was detected only a few times. This chain connects TRBV5-1 to TRBJ2-1, with D perhaps TRBD2 (6 bases). CDR1 is SGHRS, CDR2 YFSETQ, per germline. The V and J ends lost 0 bases and 0 bases respectively, with 13 bases between them. This CDR3 spans 17 amino acids. The CDR3 DNA sequence: TGCGCCAGCAGCTTGGTGGCGGGGAAGAGCTCCTACAATGAGCAGTTCTTC. Amino acid sequence: CASSLVAGKSSYNEQFF.

CDR3 nucleotide sequence: TGTGCCAGCAGTTACTCGAGCTCATCTTCCTACGAGCAGTACTTC. Its protein product is CASSYSSSSSYEQYF. The V call is TRBV6-2 or TRBV6-3, the J call TRBJ2-7; D gene unclear. The length of the CDR3 is 15 residues. The germline V gene has CDR1 MNHEY and CDR2 SVGEGT. V lost 0 bases to trimming and J lost 1 base, with 10 bases between them.

V is TRBV4-3 and J is TRBJ1-1, with 8 bases matching TRBD1. CDR1 is LGHNA and CDR2 is YSLEER in the germline V gene. The CDR3 sequence is 16 residues long. The ends lost 7 bases at V and 4 bases at J; junction bases unmatched: 14. As DNA, the CDR3 is TGCGCCAGCAAAAAGGGGCTTCAGGGGGCGTCCACTGAAGCTTTCTTT. Amino acid sequence: CASKKGLQGASTEAFF.

The gene calls are TRBV18 and TRBJ1-3; 7 nucleotides line up with TRBD1. CDR1 is KGHSH, CDR2 LQKENI, per germline. CDR3 length: 15 residues. Trimming cost V 4 bases and J 2 bases; bases outside gene matches: 5. CDR3 sequence reads: CASSQTGQPGNTIYF. DNA for the CDR3: TGTGCCAGCTCACAAACGGGACAGCCTGGAAACACCATATATTTT.

The gene calls are TRBV7-6 and TRBJ1-3, with 7 bases matching TRBD1. The V and J ends lost 2 bases and 1 base, in that order; junction bases with no gene match: 5. Per the germline V gene, CDR1 is SGHVS and CDR2 is FNYEAQ. The CDR3 sequence is 16 residues long. This CDR3 is CASSLQGDRSGNTIYF. CDR3 nucleotides: TGTGCCAGCAGCTTACAGGGGGATCGTTCTGGAAACACCATATATTTT.

The genes are TRBV9 and TRBJ2-1; TRBD2 is a possible D gene (6 bases). Trimming took off 0 bases at V and 5 bases at J, with 12 bases between the two ends. The CDR3 consists of 15 residues. CDR1 is SGDLS, CDR2 YYNGEE, per germline. CDR3 region: CASSVAWAGHNEQFF. CDR3 bases: TGTGCCAGCAGCGTAGCATGGGCGGGGCACAATGAGCAGTTCTTC.

This clonotype was counted a few times. The V and J genes are TRBV6-1 and TRBJ2-1; D might be TRBD2 (6 bases). Germline assignment: CDR1 MNHNS and CDR2 SASEGT. CDR3 length: 14 amino acids. V gave up 11 bases and J gave up 0 bases, with 14 bases separating them. CDR3 DNA: TGTGCCTCGATGCTCGGGGGCTCCTACAATGAGCAGTTCTTC. This sequence encodes CASMLGGSYNEQFF.

This clonotype was found a few times. The chain is built from TRBV20-1 and TRBJ2-3; perhaps TRBD2 as D (6 bases). CDR3 length: 14 amino acids. CDR1 is DFQATT and CDR2 is SNEGSKA in the germline V gene (reference sequence). Between the trimmed V and J ends, which lost 5 bases and 5 bases, there was a span of 17 bases. The CDR3 nucleotides are TGCAGTGCTCCGATTGGGACTCTTCAAGATACGCAGTATTTT. It encodes CSAPIGTLQDTQYF.

V gene TRBV2 combines with J gene TRBJ2-1; a weak D match, TRBD2 (6 bases). CDR1 is SNHLY and CDR2 is FYNNEI in the germline V gene. CDR3 size: 14 residues. V lost 6 bases, J lost 1 base, and 10 bases lay in between. The CDR3 region is CASRVGTSYNEQFF. The CDR3 DNA reads TGTGCCAGCAGGGTTGGGACTTCCTACAATGAGCAGTTCTTC.

This clonotype has a handful of counts. This chain joins TRBV4-1 and TRBJ1-4, with TRBD1 as a possible D gene (5 bases). Germline V gives CDR1 MGHRA, CDR2 YSYEKL. The ends were cut back, 3 bases at V and 8 bases at J, with 16 bases in the middle. The CDR3 is 15 residues long. CDR3 nucleotides: TGCGCCAGCAGCCAGAGGACACCCCTGGGGGAAAAACTGTTTTTT. This gives the protein CASSQRTPLGEKLFF.

About this clonotype: At one end the junction does not follow the germline gene, possibly because of a read error. The chain carries TRBV20-1 and TRBJ1-1, with a tentative D call TRBD1 (5 bases). In germline, CDR1 is DFQATT, CDR2 SNEGSKA (reference sequence). The CDR3 spans 11 residues. DNA of the CDR3: TGCAGTTCTAGTCAACAGGTTAAAGCTTTCTTT. It yields the protein CSSSQQVKAFF.